This T cell receptor (beta chain) was retrieved from a study of T cell repertoires in cytomegalovirus infection. Per the germline V gene, CDR1 is MNHEY and CDR2 is SVGEGT. V lost 1 base and J lost 2, with 11 bases in between. This CDR3 has 15 residues. A word on this clonotype: The antigen is undetermined.

TCRdb reprocessed the reads via MiXCR and lists one record per CDR3 protein. The table includes about 52,000 distinct CDR3 sequences, about a fifth detected once. Study results and limitations: The study identified carriers of CMV plus the relevant HLA from cumulative public TCR beta family frequency.

The sequence came from a human donor in good health (CMV status not recorded). Some clones in this sample may be carry-over from other donors' samples. Specimen: CD8+ T cells from cultured PBMCs, collected from culture after CMV antigen stimulation. The J gene is TRBJ2-5, the V gene TRBV6-2 or TRBV6-3, with D uncertain. The CDR3 loop reads CASSYFRKLQETQYF. The CDR3 region has the DNA TGTGCCAGCAGTTACTTTCGGAAATTACAAGAGACCCAGTACTTC.